This is a list of T cell receptor beta chains from one sample in a study of blood T cells in healthy people across ages. MiXCR, applied by TCRdb to the 5' RACE reads, yields one record per CDR3 protein. The sample lists about 780,000 distinct CDR3 sequences, about half occurring once. The sample was blood. The receptor set was obtained from a man aged 80 or over in good health. Each CDR3 is given with its conserved first and last residue. The D gene is left open where the match is weak. Expanded clones are given a class, and other clones once, few, many or no size at all.

j_call | clone_size | d_call | v_call | cdr3_nt | cdr3_aa
TRBJ2-2 | . | TRBD2 | TRBV2 | TGTGCCAGCAGTGAACCTAGCGGGAGGAACACCGGGGAGCTGTTTTTT | CASSEPSGRNTGELFF
TRBJ1-2 | . | . | TRBV2 | TGTGCCAGCAGGGCCGGGGGAAGCTATGGCTACACCTTC | CASRAGGSYGYTF
TRBJ1-6 | few | . | TRBV5-1 | TGCGCCAGCAGCTTGGCCGGACAGCCCGGGGTAGAGGCCCTCCACTTT | CASSLAGQPGVEALHF
TRBJ2-5 | . | TRBD1 | TRBV9 | TGTGCCAGCAGCGTGCGACAGGGGGTCGGATCGGGTGAGCAGTACTTC | CASSVRQGVGSGEQYF
TRBJ2-7 | many | TRBD2 | TRBV7-2 | TGTGCCAGCAGCCAGACTAGCGGGTACGAGCAGTACTTC | CASSQTSGYEQYF
TRBJ2-6 | . | . | TRBV20-1 | TGCAGTGCTAGGCGGGGATCTGGGGCCAACGTCCTGACTTTC | CSARRGSGANVLTF
TRBJ2-1 | few | TRBD2 | TRBV5-5 | TGTGCCAGCAGCGGGACTACGTGGCATGAGCAGTTCTTC | CASSGTTWHEQFF
TRBJ2-3 | once | TRBD2 | TRBV5-6 | TGTGCCAGCAGCTTCGTAGCGGGGGCCACAGATACGCAGTATTTT | CASSFVAGATDTQYF
TRBJ2-3 | once | . | TRBV5-1 | TGCGCCAGCGGCTTAGAGGGAGATTTAACAGATACGCAGTATTTT | CASGLEGDLTDTQYF
TRBJ2-3 | . | . | TRBV4-3 | TGCGCCAGCAGCCAAGTACCGGGACGGAACACAGATACGCAGTATTTT | CASSQVPGRNTDTQYF
TRBJ1-5 | . | TRBD1 | TRBV4-3 | TGCGCCAGCAGCCGGGGGACAGGGGGCAATCAGCCCCAGCATTTT | CASSRGTGGNQPQHF
TRBJ1-1 | . | . | TRBV6-2/TRBV6-3 | TGTGCCAGCAGTTACGGGGAGATTATTCACACTGAAGCTTTCTTT | CASSYGEIIHTEAFF
TRBJ2-5 | . | TRBD2 | TRBV10-3 | TGTGCCATCAGTGAGGGGCGAGCGGGAGGAGAGACCCAGTACTTC | CAISEGRAGGETQYF